This entry lists 22 T cell receptor beta chains sequenced from one sample in a study of blood T cell repertoires in COVID-19. Produced via immunoSEQ multiplex PCR; TCRdb's table is partial and in-frame only. Of approximately 230,000 clones listed, around 89% were seen once; the top ten hold about 4%. The specimen was PBMCs or T cells enriched from blood (not recorded which). These receptors originate from a woman in her thirties who had recovered from COVID-19.

This chain links TRBV5-6 with TRBJ1-3, with 7 bases matching TRBD1. The CDR3 spans 14 residues. V dropped 4 bases and J dropped 4; count of bases not matched to a gene: 5. Germline values: CDR1 SGHDT, CDR2 YYEEEE. The DNA for the CDR3 is TGTGCCAGCAGCCAAGGGACAGCAGGAAACACCATATATTTT. It specifies CASSQGTAGNTIYF.

In DNA form, the CDR3 reads TGTGCCAGCTCACCGACTAGCGGGGGACACTACGAGCAGTACTTC. Its protein product is CASSPTSGGHYEQYF. The V and J genes are TRBV18 and TRBJ2-7; 12 nucleotides agree with TRBD2. The CDR3 has 15 amino acids. After removal of 3 bases from V and 3 bases from J, the junction contained 3 bases not matched to a gene. Germline V gene lookup returns CDR1 KGHSH and CDR2 LQKENI. The full variable domain, in which reference TRBV18 and TRBJ2-7 provide the parts outside the CDR3, is NAGVMQNPRHLVRRRGQEARLRCSPMKGHSHVYWYRQLPEEGLKFMVYLQKENIIDESGMPKERFSAEFPKEGPSILRIQQVVRGDSAAYFCASSPTSGGHYEQYFGPGTRLTVT.

The V call is TRBV19, the J call TRBJ1-5; TRBD1 matches 7 bases. This CDR3 comprises 16 residues. The V gene's germline CDR1 is LNHDA and CDR2 SQIVND (reference sequence). V trimming: 7 bases; J trimming: 0 bases; junction bases outside the gene matches: 9. In nucleotides, the CDR3 is TGTGCCAGTAATAGGGGACAGCTTTATAGCAATCAGCCCCAGCATTTT. Residues: CASNRGQLYSNQPQHF.

The chain combines TRBV6-1 with TRBJ1-1; no clear D gene. The CDR3 runs 14 residues. Germline V gives CDR1 MNHNS, CDR2 SASEGT. V lost 2 bases and J 3 bases, leaving 10 bases between the germline ends. DNA of the CDR3: TGTGCCAGCAGTGAAAGCGGGAGGGACACTGAAGCTTTCTTT. Protein sequence: CASSESGRDTEAFF.

The V and J genes are TRBV5-1 and TRBJ1-5, with TRBD1 as a possible D gene (5 bases). Looked up from germline, CDR1 is SGHRS and CDR2 is YFSETQ. The length of the CDR3 is 14 residues. The V end was cut by 0 bases, the J end by 6 bases, with 10 bases between. CDR3 coding DNA: TGCGCCAGCAGCTTGGTTGGGGCCGGTCAGCCCCAGCATTTT. This translates into CASSLVGAGQPQHF.

V gene TRBV10-3 combines with J gene TRBJ1-6; D is ambiguous. Germline values: CDR1 ENHRY, CDR2 SYGVKD. Between the trimmed V and J ends, which lost 0 bases and 6 bases, there was a span of 9 bases. The CDR3 is 15 amino acids. The CDR3: CAISESAAGNSPLHF. CDR3 nucleotide sequence: TGTGCCATCAGTGAGTCAGCGGCGGGTAATTCACCCCTCCACTTT.

V usage is TRBV19 and J usage is TRBJ2-1; tentatively, D is TRBD2 (5 bases). The CDR3 is 14 amino acids. The germline V and J ends were trimmed by 5 bases and 7 bases, with 15 bases remaining between them. Germline CDR1 LNHDA, CDR2 SQIVND (reference sequence). The DNA of the CDR3 is TGTGCCAGTAGTGTCAAAGTAGCGTCGAATGAGCAGTTCTTC. Protein product: CASSVKVASNEQFF.

The J gene is TRBJ1-2, the V gene TRBV28; D might be TRBD1 (5 bases). V was pared by 7 bases and J by 3 bases, with 15 bases between. CDR1 is MDHEN, CDR2 SYDVKM, per germline. The CDR3 contains 14 residues. CDR3 nucleotide sequence: TGTGCCAGCACTCCGGGGGGGGTGTACTATGGCTACACCTTC. As protein: CASTPGGVYYGYTF.

This chain connects TRBV19 to TRBJ2-6; 9 positions match TRBD1. CDR3 size: 18 residues. Germline V gene sequence: CDR1 LNHDA, CDR2 SQIVND (reference sequence). With V trimmed by 5 bases and J by 0 bases, 8 bases remained unmatched. Written as DNA, the CDR3 is TGTGCCAGTAGTTTCCTGGGACAGGGTGTCTCTGGGGCCAACGTCCTGACTTTC. As protein: CASSFLGQGVSGANVLTF. Complete variable domain (other parts from reference TRBV19 and TRBJ2-6): DGGITQSPKYLFRKEGQNVTLSCEQNLNHDAMYWYRQDPGQGLRLIYYSQIVNDFQKGDIAEGYSVSREKKESFPLTVTSAQKNPTAFYLCASSFLGQGVSGANVLTFGAGSRLTVL.

This clone has a handful of counts. The chain uses TRBV6-6 and TRBJ2-1, with 10 nucleotides matching TRBD2. Germline V CDR1 and CDR2: MNHNY, SVGAGI (reference sequence). Trimming took 4 bases from V and 8 from J; bases not matched to a gene: 5. This CDR3 contains 14 residues. CDR3 nucleotides: TGTGCCAGCAGTTCTAGCGGGAGTACCCATGAGCAGTTCTTC. Translation: CASSSSGSTHEQFF.

The rearrangement joins TRBV28 to TRBJ1-2; TRBD1 agrees at 7 bases. Trimming took 5 bases from V and 8 from J; bases not matched to a gene: 5. Germline V gene data show CDR1 as MDHEN and CDR2 as SYDVKM. CDR3 length: 12 amino acids. This CDR3 reads CASSPNRGGYTF. CDR3 nucleotides: TGTGCCAGCAGTCCGAACAGGGGCGGCTACACCTTC.

The chain has TRBV28 and TRBJ1-5; possibly TRBD1 for D (5 bases). Germline values: CDR1 MDHEN, CDR2 SYDVKM. With 4 bases removed from V and 2 bases from J, the gap between germline ends came to 9 bases. The CDR3 length is 14 residues. CDR3 DNA: TGTGCCAGCAGTTCCTGGGGGGGCAATCAGCCCCAGCATTTT. Its translation is CASSSWGGNQPQHF.

J is TRBJ1-5 and V is TRBV10-3; TRBD1 matches at 8 bases. Trimming at V came to 7 bases and at J to 5 bases, leaving 4 bases not matched to a gene. CDR1 ENHRY and CDR2 SYGVKD come from the germline V gene. The CDR3 is made up of 13 amino acids. The CDR3 reads CAITATGDQPQHF. CDR3 coding DNA: TGTGCCATCACTGCGACAGGGGATCAGCCCCAGCATTTT.

About this clone itself: One junction end disagrees with the germline gene, perhaps due to a read error. The V call is TRBV5-4, the J call TRBJ2-1, with TRBD2 matching 9 bases. Germline assignment: CDR1 SGHNT and CDR2 YYREEE (reference sequence). CDR3 length: 15 residues. The CDR3 is CASSLGGTSFRGGVF. The DNA for the CDR3 is TGTGCCAGCAGCTTGGGGGGGACTAGCTTCCGAGGTGGGGTCTTC. The variable domain in full, completed from reference TRBV5-4 and TRBJ2-1, reads ETGVTQSPTHLIKTRGQQVTLRCSSQSGHNTVSWYQQALGQGPQFIFQYYREEENGRGNFPPRFSGLQFPNYSSELNVNALELDDSALYLCASSLGGTSFRGGVFGPGTRLTVL.

The chain carries TRBV6-5 and TRBJ1-1; the D is unclear. V gave up 11 bases and J gave up 5 bases, with 15 bases separating them. Per the germline V gene, CDR1 is MNHEY and CDR2 is SVGAGI. CDR3 length: 12 residues. CDR3 coding DNA: TGTGCCTCCGAAACGGAGAGGACTGAAGCTTTCTTT. This gives the protein CASETERTEAFF.

V and J are TRBV30 and TRBJ2-1; a weak D match, TRBD2 (6 bases). The V end lost 0 bases, the J end lost 4 bases, and 13 bases lay between the germline ends. CDR3 size: 15 residues. The germline V gene encodes CDR1 GTSNPN and CDR2 SVGIG (reference sequence). The chain's CDR3 is CAWSVGRGGYNEQFF. The CDR3 coding sequence is TGTGCCTGGAGTGTTGGGCGGGGCGGGTACAATGAGCAGTTCTTC.

J is TRBJ2-7 and V is TRBV29-1; a possible D gene is TRBD1 (5 bases). The CDR3 runs 13 residues. CDR1 is SQVTM and CDR2 is ANQGSEA in the germline V gene. V lost 1 base to trimming and J lost 5 bases, with 12 bases between them. CDR3 sequence reads: CSVEAVQGHEQYF. The CDR3 DNA reads TGCAGCGTTGAAGCGGTTCAGGGCCACGAGCAGTACTTC.

CDR3: CASSSNRVRFF. CDR3 coding DNA: TGTGCCAGCAGTTCGAACAGGGTGCGGTTCTTC. The gene calls are TRBV6-5 and TRBJ2-1; possibly TRBD1 for D (6 bases). V lost 4 bases and J 15 bases, leaving 13 bases between the germline ends. Per the germline V gene, CDR1 is MNHEY and CDR2 is SVGAGI. CDR3 length: 11 amino acids.

This clone was seen just once. DNA for the CDR3: TGTGCCAGCAGACGGACAAGTTCGAACACCGGGGAGCTGTTTTTT. Residues: CASRRTSSNTGELFF. The chain recombines TRBV2 with TRBJ2-2, with D possibly matching TRBD1 (5 bases). With 6 bases removed from V and 0 bases from J, the gap between germline ends came to 11 bases. The CDR3 has 15 amino acids. Germline V gene sequence: CDR1 SNHLY, CDR2 FYNNEI.

This CDR3 reads CASSQLLNTEAFF. The CDR3 DNA reads TGTGCCAGCAGCCAACTACTGAACACTGAAGCTTTCTTT. This chain joins TRBV3-1 (or the pseudogene TRBV3-2) and TRBJ1-1; D is unclear. Deletions cut 2 bases from V and 0 bases from J, with 4 bases between. CDR3 length: 13 amino acids. Looked up from germline, CDR1 is LGHDT and CDR2 is YNNKEL (reference sequence).

This clone has a single count. This rearrangement joins TRBV4-2 to TRBJ2-7; TRBD2 matches at 10 bases. The CDR3 totals 16 residues. Looked up from germline, CDR1 is LGHNA and CDR2 is YNFKEQ. The V gene end was trimmed by 4 bases and the J gene end by 5 bases; junction bases not matched to a gene: 11. The chain's CDR3 is CASSPLTGTSADEQYF. Here the CDR3 DNA reads TGTGCCAGCAGCCCTTTAACCGGGACTAGCGCCGACGAGCAGTACTTC.

The CDR3: CSGTGNEKLFF. The CDR3 DNA reads as TGCAGTGGGACAGGAAATGAAAAACTGTTTTTT. The genes are TRBV20-1 and TRBJ1-4; TRBD1 matches at 7 bases. Germline-derived CDR1 and CDR2 are DFQATT and SNEGSKA (reference sequence). V gave up 7 bases and J gave up 5 bases; unmatched junction bases: 1. The CDR3 spans 11 residues.